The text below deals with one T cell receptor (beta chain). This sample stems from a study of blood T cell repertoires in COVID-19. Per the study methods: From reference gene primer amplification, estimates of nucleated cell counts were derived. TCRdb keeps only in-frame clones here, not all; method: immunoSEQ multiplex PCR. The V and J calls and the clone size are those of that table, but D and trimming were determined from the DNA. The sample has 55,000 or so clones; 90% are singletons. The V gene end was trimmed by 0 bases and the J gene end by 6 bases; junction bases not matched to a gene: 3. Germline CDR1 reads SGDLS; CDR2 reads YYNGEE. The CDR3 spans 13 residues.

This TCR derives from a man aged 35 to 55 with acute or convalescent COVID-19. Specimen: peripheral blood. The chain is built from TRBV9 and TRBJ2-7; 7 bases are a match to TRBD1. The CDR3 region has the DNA TGTGCCAGCAGCGTAGACAGGGGTAGCGAGCAGTACTTC. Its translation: CASSVDRGSEQYF.